The TCR beta chain under discussion was sequenced for a study of CD8+ T cells in alopecia areata. Study-wide findings and caveats: Resident alphabeta T cells of normal skin are also sequenced in scalp samples.

Points on this clone: Its antigen is undetermined. Other nucleotide sequences in the sample specify the same CDR3.

RNA extraction and reverse transcription yielded cDNA as sequencing template. Assay used: immunoSEQ multiplex PCR; TCRdb lists only in-frame clones, some missing. Here the sample spans about 110,000 clones, 59% being singletons. In germline, CDR1 is PRHDT, CDR2 FYEKMQ (reference sequence). This CDR3 is built from 13 residues. V was pared by 2 bases and J by 2 bases, with 6 bases between. The chain combines TRBV13 with TRBJ1-1; D call uncertain. The TCR sequence derives from a human donor in good health. The material sequenced was CD8+ T cells sorted from blood. CDR3 DNA sequence: TGTGCCAGCAGCTTATCAGGAAACACTGAAGCTTTCTTT. This codes for CASSLSGNTEAFF.